The source of this T cell receptor beta chain is a study of regulatory T cells in long-lasting Graves disease. On this clonotype itself: What it binds is not known.

The CDR3 runs 12 residues. Trimming pared 0 bases from V and 7 bases from J, leaving 7 bases between. Germline assignment: CDR1 SGDLS and CDR2 YYNGEE. Overall study results and limits: Persistent disease exhibited a predilection for TRBV28, TRBJ1-2 and TRBJ2-5.

Building of the TCR beta libraries involved iRepertoire HTBI primers and Arm-PCR of CDR3 regions. TCRdb analysed the multiplex PCR reads with MiXCR anew, one entry per CDR3 protein. Seen here are 580,000 or so distinct CDR3 sequences, approximately 16% observed once, and the top ten hold about 12%. Time point indicated: newly diagnosed GD, antithyroid drugs for less than 3 months. Scientists built the TCR library using RNA that was extracted from PBMCs. Another study also made use of these data, one on T cells in Graves' hyperthyroidism and ophthalmopathy.

The source material was peripheral blood mononuclear cells (PBMCs), sampled at new diagnosis, from a patient treated with antithyroid drugs. The rearrangement links TRBV9 to TRBJ1-2; D unresolved. This receptor was obtained from a young man with Graves disease. The CDR3 DNA is TGTGCCAGCAGCGTAGGGGGAGGTGGCTACACCTTC. It yields the protein CASSVGGGGYTF.